The 29 T cell receptor beta chains below were found in one sample sequenced in a study of shared clonotypes between healthy human individuals. Repertoires were generated with immunoSEQ multiplex PCR, while TCRdb's copy carries only in-frame clones and drops some. The sample lists approximately 2.3 million clones, more than 80% occurring once. The sample taken for sequencing was naive CD4+ T cells from PBMCs. Subset described: CD45RA+ positively selected. The receptor source for this set is a man younger than 35 in good health. Some clones in this sample may be carry-over from other donors' samples.

The chain carries TRBV30 and TRBJ1-2; possibly TRBD1 for D (5 bases). The CDR3 runs to 14 residues. CDR1 is GTSNPN and CDR2 is SVGIG in the germline V gene (reference sequence). The V and J ends lost 8 bases and 4 bases respectively, with 20 bases between them. The CDR3 DNA reads TGTGCCCGACGGAGGTCGGCAGGGCCCTATGGCTACACCTTC. It codes for CARRRSAGPYGYTF.

This clone was recorded only once. This chain links TRBV7-2 with TRBJ2-1, with 7 positions matching TRBD2. Germline values: CDR1 SGHTA, CDR2 FQGNSA. The CDR3 has 16 residues. The V and J ends lost 0 bases and 3 bases, in that order; junction bases with no gene match: 5. For the CDR3, the DNA is TGTGCCAGCAGCTTAGCGGGAGCGGGAAACTACAATGAGCAGTTCTTC. Protein sequence: CASSLAGAGNYNEQFF.

The chain combines TRBV28 with TRBJ1-6; a possible D gene is TRBD1 (6 bases). The CDR3 length is 15 residues. The germline gives CDR1 MDHEN, CDR2 SYDVKM. Trimming left V 7 bases short and J 9 bases short, with 19 bases between. The CDR3 is CASTPRGNGPSPLHF. The DNA of the CDR3 is TGTGCCAGCACCCCGAGGGGGAACGGACCTTCACCCCTCCACTTT.

J is TRBJ2-6 and V is TRBV6-1; no reliable D call. This CDR3 region has 16 residues. Deletions cut 0 bases from V and 2 bases from J, with 8 bases between. Germline V gives CDR1 MNHNS, CDR2 SASEGT. The CDR3 DNA reads TGTGCCAGCAGTGAAGCGGGGTCTACTGGGGCCAACGTCCTGACTTTC. Amino acids: CASSEAGSTGANVLTF.

The chain uses TRBV30 and TRBJ2-5, with 12 bases lining up with TRBD1. Germline CDR1 is GTSNPN and CDR2 is SVGIG (reference sequence). After removal of 5 bases from V and 5 bases from J, the junction contained 18 bases not matched to a gene. This CDR3 contains 18 residues. The CDR3 is CAWDKVGWDRGRLETQYF. As DNA, the CDR3 is TGTGCCTGGGACAAGGTCGGGTGGGACAGGGGGCGTCTGGAGACCCAGTACTTC. The whole variable domain, remainder taken from reference TRBV30 and TRBJ2-5, is SQTIHQWPATLVQPVGSPLSLECTVEGTSNPNLYWYRQAAGRGLQLLFYSVGIGQISSEVPQNLSASRPQDRQFILSSKKLLLSDSGFYLCAWDKVGWDRGRLETQYFGPGTRLLVL.

This clone has only one observation. Other DNA sequences within the sample encode an identical CDR3. This chain links TRBV5-1 with TRBJ2-7; 13 nucleotides match TRBD2. Unmatched junction bases numbered 1, after V lost 0 bases and J lost 1 base. The germline CDR1 and CDR2 sequences are SGHRS and YFSETQ. This CDR3 has 16 residues. The CDR3 DNA is TGCGCCAGCAGCTTGGGACTAGCGGGAGGATCCTACGAGCAGTACTTC. It translates to CASSLGLAGGSYEQYF. Full variable domain (rest looked up from reference TRBV5-1 and TRBJ2-7): KAGVTQTPRYLIKTRGQQVTLSCSPISGHRSVSWYQQTPGQGLQFLFEYFSETQRNKGNFPGRFSGRQFSNSRSEMNVSTLELGDSALYLCASSLGLAGGSYEQYFGPGTRLTVT.

In this sample, this clone turned up once. J is TRBJ1-2 and V is TRBV7-2; 9 nucleotides align to TRBD1. Per the germline V gene, CDR1 is SGHTA and CDR2 is FQGNSA. With 5 bases clipped from V and 5 bases from J, the junction kept 9 bases outside the gene matches. This CDR3 contains 15 residues. CDR3 DNA: TGTGCCAGCAGCCCACAGGGGGCGAGCGGGTATGGCTACACCTTC. Protein product: CASSPQGASGYGYTF.

This clone was counted a few times. The chain joins TRBV19 to TRBJ1-1, with no clear D. The CDR3 contains 15 residues. Germline V gene data show CDR1 as LNHDA and CDR2 as SQIVND (reference sequence). Between the trimmed V and J ends, which lost 1 base and 0 bases, there was a span of 9 bases. In nucleotides, the CDR3 is TGTGCCAGTAGTATAGCGGGGAGGCTGAACACTGAAGCTTTCTTT. Translating it yields CASSIAGRLNTEAFF.

This chain uses TRBV28 with TRBJ1-2; possibly TRBD1 for D (5 bases). Germline V CDR1 and CDR2: MDHEN, SYDVKM. This CDR3 contains 15 residues. Trimming removed 2 bases from V and 8 bases from J, with 18 bases in between. Here the CDR3 DNA reads TGTGCCAGCAGTTTAGGACAAGTAGGGCCTTGGGGCTACACCTTC. It translates to CASSLGQVGPWGYTF.

This clone is a singleton in its sample. The chain joins TRBV5-1 to TRBJ1-1; D call uncertain. Germline values: CDR1 SGHRS, CDR2 YFSETQ. The CDR3 covers 15 residues. Trimming shortened V by 4 bases and J by 1 base, and 14 bases separated the two germline ends. The DNA of the CDR3 is TGCGCCAGCAGCCCGAGAGGACTGTCGAACACTGAAGCTTTCTTT. Translated, it gives CASSPRGLSNTEAFF.

V is TRBV6-5 and J is TRBJ1-3; no clear D. V was cut by 2 bases and J by 0 bases, with 8 bases left in between. The CDR3 has 15 amino acids. CDR1 MNHEY and CDR2 SVGAGI come from the germline V gene. This chain's CDR3 is CASSYGGSSGNTIYF. The CDR3 DNA reads as TGTGCCAGCAGTTACGGTGGAAGCTCTGGAAACACCATATATTTT.

This chain joins TRBV5-1 and TRBJ2-3; D unresolved. The CDR3 is 14 residues long. V shed 1 base and J shed 6 bases, with 12 bases lying between them. Germline values: CDR1 SGHRS, CDR2 YFSETQ. The CDR3 DNA reads as TGCGCCAGCAGCTTGTGGGTAAGAGGTGATACGCAGTATTTT. It is translated as CASSLWVRGDTQYF. The entire variable domain, with the rest obtained from reference TRBV5-1 and TRBJ2-3, is as follows: KAGVTQTPRYLIKTRGQQVTLSCSPISGHRSVSWYQQTPGQGLQFLFEYFSETQRNKGNFPGRFSGRQFSNSRSEMNVSTLELGDSALYLCASSLWVRGDTQYFGPGTRLTVL.

The rearrangement joins TRBV30 to TRBJ2-7; D is uncertain. There are 12 residues in the CDR3. Germline CDR1 and CDR2: GTSNPN and SVGIG (reference sequence). The V gene lost 2 bases and the J gene lost 7 bases, with 12 bases spanning the gap. The chain's CDR3 is CAWSRAPREQYF. CDR3 nucleotides: TGTGCCTGGAGTAGGGCCCCCCGGGAGCAGTACTTC.

CDR3 DNA sequence: TGTGCCAGCAGCCGGGGGCCCACCCTGAACACTGAAGCTTTCTTT. This encodes CASSRGPTLNTEAFF. The chain combines TRBV5-6 with TRBJ1-1, with D possibly being TRBD1 (6 bases). V was pared by 4 bases and J by 0 bases, with 13 bases between. Germline values: CDR1 SGHDT, CDR2 YYEEEE. CDR3 size: 15 residues.

The chain uses TRBV6-5 and TRBJ2-7; D perhaps matches TRBD2 (5 bases). Trimming pared 5 bases from V and 1 base from J, leaving 15 bases between. CDR1 MNHEY and CDR2 SVGAGI come from the germline V gene. The CDR3 runs 15 residues. CDR3 sequence reads: CASSPASSYSYEQYF. The CDR3 DNA follows: TGTGCCAGCAGTCCCGCTAGCTCTTATTCCTACGAGCAGTACTTC.

The rearrangement uses TRBV6-5 and TRBJ2-3; no firm D call. The CDR3 totals 13 residues. V gave up 2 bases and J gave up 4 bases, with 7 bases separating them. Germline assignment: CDR1 MNHEY and CDR2 SVGAGI. The CDR3 sequence: CASSYKHSDTQYF. Written as DNA, the CDR3 is TGTGCCAGCAGTTACAAACATTCAGATACGCAGTATTTT.

The chain carries TRBV9 and TRBJ1-3, with D uncertain. Germline V gene sequence: CDR1 SGDLS, CDR2 YYNGEE. The CDR3 is 16 amino acids. V was cut by 4 bases and J by 0 bases, with 14 bases left in between. The CDR3 spells CASSPRTEGSGNTIYF. The CDR3 nucleotides read TGTGCCAGCAGCCCCCGGACGGAGGGCTCTGGAAACACCATATATTTT. The full variable domain, in which reference TRBV9 and TRBJ1-3 provide the parts outside the CDR3, is DSGVTQTPKHLITATGQRVTLRCSPRSGDLSVYWYQQSLDQGLQFLIQYYNGEERAKGNILERFSAQQFPDLHSELNLSSLELGDSALYFCASSPRTEGSGNTIYFGEGSWLTVV.

The rearrangement links TRBV30 to TRBJ2-1, with 9 bases fitting TRBD1. Germline V gene data show CDR1 as GTSNPN and CDR2 as SVGIG (reference sequence). This CDR3 has 14 amino acids. With 5 bases clipped from V and 9 bases from J, the junction kept 11 bases outside the gene matches. This CDR3 is CAWDGQGRVSEQFF. DNA of the CDR3: TGTGCCTGGGACGGACAGGGGAGGGTCAGTGAGCAGTTCTTC.

The chain couples TRBV5-1 to TRBJ2-1, with a weak D call TRBD1 (5 bases). V shed 0 bases and J shed 12 bases, with 13 bases lying between them. The CDR3 contains 13 residues. The germline V gene has CDR1 SGHRS and CDR2 YFSETQ. CDR3 DNA: TGCGCCAGCAGCTTGGAGGGGATCGACGGGCAGTTCTTC. This gives the protein CASSLEGIDGQFF.

This sequence joins TRBV15 and TRBJ2-7; D gene unclear. The CDR3 totals 15 residues. Germline-derived CDR1 and CDR2 are LNHNV and YYDKDF (reference sequence). Trimming removed 0 bases at V and 2 bases at J, with 11 bases between. CDR3 protein: CATSRDKTNTYEQYF. The CDR3 DNA reads TGTGCCACCAGCAGAGACAAGACAAACACCTACGAGCAGTACTTC.

This clone has just a few counts. Other nucleotide sequences from this sample produce the same CDR3. The V gene is TRBV25-1, the J gene TRBJ1-1; D remains ambiguous. This CDR3 comprises 13 residues. Looked up from germline, CDR1 is MGHDK and CDR2 is SYGVNS. V lost 6 bases and J 2 bases, leaving 10 bases between the germline ends. The CDR3 bases are TGTGCCAGCAGGCGCGGGAGAAACACTGAAGCTTTCTTT. Residues: CASRRGRNTEAFF.

The chain uses TRBV6-6 and TRBJ2-7; 9 bases agree with TRBD1. V trimming: 0 bases; J trimming: 5 bases; junction bases outside the gene matches: 5. The CDR3 runs to 15 residues. The germline gives CDR1 MNHNY, CDR2 SVGAGI (reference sequence). CDR3 nucleotide sequence: TGTGCCAGCAGTTACTCGGGACAGGGTTTCGACGAGCAGTACTTC. This codes for CASSYSGQGFDEQYF.

This clone showed up just once. Other DNA sequences within the sample encode an identical CDR3. This chain connects TRBV5-1 to TRBJ2-5, with 8 bases matching TRBD1. The CDR3 covers 15 residues. V was pared by 0 bases and J by 2 bases, with 3 bases of the junction left unmatched. Per the germline V gene, CDR1 is SGHRS and CDR2 is YFSETQ. The CDR3 here is CASSLGDRGQETQYF. The CDR3 nucleotides are TGCGCCAGCAGCTTGGGCGACAGGGGTCAAGAGACCCAGTACTTC.

This clone was seen once. V and J are TRBV7-3 and TRBJ2-7, with 9 nucleotides matching TRBD2. In germline, CDR1 is SGHTA, CDR2 FQGTGA. The CDR3 has 15 residues. Trimming at V came to 2 bases and at J to 3 bases, leaving 5 bases not matched to a gene. For the CDR3, the DNA is TGTGCCAGCAGCTTATCGGCTAGCGGGGTCTACGAGCAGTACTTC. Translating gives CASSLSASGVYEQYF.

This chain links TRBV19 with TRBJ2-1; D not resolved. V gave up 10 bases and J gave up 5 bases, with 24 bases separating them. In germline, CDR1 is LNHDA, CDR2 SQIVND (reference sequence). CDR3 size: 16 residues. The CDR3 here is CATQPRANIPHNEQFF. CDR3 nucleotide sequence: TGTGCCACTCAGCCCCGGGCTAACATTCCCCACAATGAGCAGTTCTTC.

The rearrangement joins TRBV5-1 to TRBJ2-7; D uncertain. This CDR3 comprises 12 residues. Germline assignment: CDR1 SGHRS and CDR2 YFSETQ. The V end lost 4 bases, the J end lost 5 bases, and 10 bases lay between the germline ends. The CDR3 DNA is TGCGCCAGCAGCCCCCCGAGCGACGAGCAGTACTTC. This encodes CASSPPSDEQYF.

To note about this clone: Other DNA sequences within the sample encode an identical CDR3. V gene TRBV7-3 combines with J gene TRBJ2-5; a weak D match, TRBD2 (5 bases). In germline, CDR1 is SGHTA, CDR2 FQGTGA. This CDR3 has 13 amino acids. V shed 4 bases and J shed 5 bases, with 11 bases lying between them. CDR3 sequence reads: CASSSGSGETQYF. CDR3 nucleotides: TGTGCCAGCAGCTCTGGGAGTGGGGAGACCCAGTACTTC.

This clone was picked up a small number of times. This chain connects TRBV30 to TRBJ1-2; D not resolved. V lost 2 bases to trimming and J lost 12 bases, with 22 bases between them. Germline V gives CDR1 GTSNPN, CDR2 SVGIG (reference sequence). The CDR3 loop spans 14 amino acids. The CDR3 DNA is TGTGCCTGGAGTACTAATCCCACCCCGTCCCCACACACCTTC. This sequence encodes CAWSTNPTPSPHTF.

The chain is built from TRBV23-1 and TRBJ2-2, with D unresolved. TRBV23-1 is an ORF, with its function uncertain. The CDR3 is made up of 14 amino acids. V was cut by 11 bases and J by 7 bases, with 20 bases left in between. The CDR3 coding sequence is TGCGCCTTGGAACGGAGACCCTCGGGCGGGGAGCTGTTTTTT. Encoded protein: CALERRPSGGELFF.